Described below is a single T cell receptor beta chain sequence and its context. The length of the CDR3 is 17 residues. Germline V gene lookup returns CDR1 SEHNR and CDR2 FQNEAQ (reference sequence). The junction had 10 bases not matched to a gene; V was cut back by 5 bases and J by 4 bases. The sample is drawn from a study of blood T cells in healthy people across ages. Through a sample-barcoded 5' primer and a J-beta primer mix, a second PCR was run for roughly 6 to 11 cycles. TCRdb called the 5' RACE reads again in MiXCR, with one record for every CDR3 protein. Seen here are hundreds of thousands of distinct CDR3 sequences, about three fifths observed once, and the top ten hold around 22%.

Sequencing was done on a sample of blood. V is TRBV7-9 and J is TRBJ2-1; 11 positions agree with TRBD2. This TCR was sampled from a man aged 25-45 years in good health. The CDR3, as DNA: TGTGCCAGCAGCGTACCGGGACTAGCGGAACTATACAATGAGCAGTTCTTC. It encodes CASSVPGLAELYNEQFF. The full variable domain, its missing parts supplied by reference TRBV7-9 and TRBJ2-1, is DTGVSQNPRHKITKRGQNVTFRCDPISEHNRLYWYRQTLGQGPEFLTYFQNEAQLEKSRLLSDRFSAERPKGSFSTLEIQRTEQGDSAMYLCASSVPGLAELYNEQFFGPGTRLTVL.